The clone carrying this TCR beta chain was seen ten or more times. The antigen remains unidentified. This record belongs to a study of T cells in Graves' hyperthyroidism and ophthalmopathy. The study defined stable Graves' hyperthyroidism as no ophthalmopathy progression within 18 months. Exclusions: uncontrolled infection, other autoimmune disease, pregnancy, lactation. Findings of the study overall: Blood shared most expanded thyroid clonotypes above 0.001. A 13 V-J signature model discriminated ophthalmopathy versus stable hyperthyroidism.

Germline CDR1 reads LGHNA; CDR2 reads YSLEER. This CDR3 contains 13 residues. V shed 0 bases and J shed 4 bases, with 6 bases lying between them. Amplified TCR beta CDR3 regions derived from RNA transcripts. Primed by the HTBI set, a first-round RT-PCR was run on the TCR CDR3. TCRdb reprocessed the multiplex PCR reads via MiXCR and lists one record per CDR3 protein. This table holds a few hundred thousand distinct CDR3 sequences, about 45% found once. This receptor was taken from a young woman with Graves' hyperthyroidism. Specimen: peripheral blood or thyroid tissue (not recorded which). The chain links TRBV4-3 to TRBJ1-2; D is unclear. DNA for the CDR3: TGCGCCAGCAGCCAAGATCCTCTCTATGGCTACACCTTC. Protein: CASSQDPLYGYTF.